The clone carrying this T cell receptor beta chain turned up a few times. Data came from immunoSEQ multiplex PCR; TCRdb stores just in-frame clones and leaves some out. The sample includes 360,000 or so clones, approximately 89% seen only once; the top ten take less than 2%. After removal of 4 bases from V and 2 bases from J, the junction contained 4 bases not matched to a gene. The CDR3 has 14 residues. From germline, CDR1 is SGHRS and CDR2 YFSETQ. This sample was included in a study of blood T cell repertoires in COVID-19. Study information: Samples representing acute and convalescent COVID-19 were sourced from the United States, Italy and Spain. From T cells, B-cell-depleted T cells, or PBMCs came the material, which was cDNA or gDNA.

The sequencing input was PBMCs or T cells enriched from blood (not recorded which). The sequence was collected from a woman aged 25 to 39 who had recovered from COVID-19. The chain carries TRBV5-1 and TRBJ2-7, with 9 bases lining up with TRBD1. The CDR3 is CASSTGQGPYEQYF. Written as DNA, the CDR3 is TGCGCCAGCAGCACAGGACAGGGGCCCTACGAGCAGTACTTC.